The 2 T cell receptor beta chains in this list originate from one sample, sequenced in a study of regulatory T cells in long-lasting Graves disease. This sample's time point: persistent/refractory GD, antithyroid drugs over 5 years with positive TRAb. The TCR library was made from RNA extracted from PBMCs. To make TCR beta libraries, researchers used iRepertoire HTBI primers and Arm-PCR of CDR3 regions. MiXCR was run by TCRdb on the multiplex PCR reads, yielding one entry per CDR3 protein. The sample records about 470,000 distinct CDR3 sequences, 20% to 25% being singletons. Sequenced here: peripheral blood mononuclear cells (PBMCs), sampled when the disease was refractory, from a patient treated with antithyroid drugs. The receptors come from a female donor with Graves disease.

This chain links TRBV30 with TRBJ1-1, with D hard to call. The germline V gene has CDR1 GTSNPN and CDR2 SVGIG (reference sequence). The CDR3 loop spans 15 amino acids. Deletions cut 2 bases from V and 2 bases from J, with 15 bases between. In DNA, the CDR3 is TGTGCCTGGAGTTCCCCGGGCCTAAGAAACACTGAAGCTTTCTTT. Amino acid sequence: CAWSSPGLRNTEAFF.

The chain links TRBV20-1 to TRBJ2-2, with a tentative D call TRBD1 (5 bases). V lost 1 base, J lost 2 bases, and 8 bases lay in between. The CDR3 totals 14 residues. Germline assignment: CDR1 DFQATT and CDR2 SNEGSKA (reference sequence). The CDR3 reads CSARVQGNTGELFF. CDR3 DNA: TGCAGTGCTAGAGTCCAGGGTAACACCGGGGAGCTGTTTTTT.